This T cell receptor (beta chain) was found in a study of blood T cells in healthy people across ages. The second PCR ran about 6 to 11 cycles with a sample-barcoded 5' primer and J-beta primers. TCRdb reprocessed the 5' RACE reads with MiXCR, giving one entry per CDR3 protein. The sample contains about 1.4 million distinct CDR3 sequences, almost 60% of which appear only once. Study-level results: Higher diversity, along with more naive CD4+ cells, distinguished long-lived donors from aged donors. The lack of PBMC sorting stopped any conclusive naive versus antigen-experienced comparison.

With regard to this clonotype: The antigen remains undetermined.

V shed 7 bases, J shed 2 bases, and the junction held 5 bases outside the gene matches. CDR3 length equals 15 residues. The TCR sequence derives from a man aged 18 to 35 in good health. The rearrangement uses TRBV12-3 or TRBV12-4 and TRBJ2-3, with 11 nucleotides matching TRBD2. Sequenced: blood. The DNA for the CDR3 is TGTGCCAGCACCTTGACTAGCGGGGACACAGATACGCAGTATTTT. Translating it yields CASTLTSGDTDTQYF.